Listed below are T cell receptor beta chains from one sample, sequenced in a study of OX40 agonist ivuxolimab in advanced cancers. Clones were read by immunoSEQ multiplex PCR, and TCRdb kept only the in-frame ones, dropping some. Of tens of thousands of clones listed, 91% are singletons. The sample was CD4+ or CD8+ T cells sorted from blood, taken in a trial of the OX40 agonist ivuxolimab. These TCRs come from an adult with an advanced solid tumor such as melanoma, head and neck, liver or kidney cancer. Each CDR3 is given with its conserved first and last residue. Fields, in order: clone size, D gene, V gene, J gene, CDR3 protein, CDR3 DNA. The D gene is left open where the match is weak. Some rows have no size entry. The others give once, few or many, or a class for an expanded clone.

.,.,TRBV7-2,TRBJ2-5,CASSLDRSWETQYF,TGTGCCAGCAGCTTGGACCGAAGTTGGGAGACCCAGTACTTC
.,.,TRBV29-1,TRBJ2-3,CSGSTSTDTQYF,TGCAGCGGATCCACTAGCACAGATACGCAGTATTTT
.,.,TRBV18,TRBJ2-7,CASSPREKGEQYF,TGTGCCAGCTCACCACGGGAAAAGGGGGAGCAGTACTTC
.,.,TRBV9,TRBJ2-5,CASSARARETQYF,TGTGCCAGCAGCGCCAGGGCCCGGGAGACCCAGTACTTC
.,.,TRBV7-2,TRBJ2-1,CASIMSPHRFNEQFF,TGTGCCAGCATAATGAGCCCGCATAGATTCAATGAGCAGTTCTTC
.,.,TRBV11-2,TRBJ2-2,CASRGRGDTGELFF,TGTGCCAGCAGGGGGCGCGGAGACACCGGGGAGCTGTTTTTT
.,TRBD1,TRBV30,TRBJ2-7,CACRVTGTPYEQYF,TGTGCCTGCAGGGTGACAGGGACCCCCTACGAGCAGTACTTC
.,TRBD2,TRBV11-3,TRBJ2-3,CASSKGLGTDTQYF,TGTGCCAGCAGCAAGGGACTAGGCACAGATACGCAGTATTTT
.,.,TRBV5-1,TRBJ1-2,CASSPELASGYTF,TGCGCCAGCAGCCCCGAATTGGCATCTGGCTACACCTTC
.,.,TRBV6-6,TRBJ2-2,CASSKTGNTGELFF,TGTGCCAGCAGTAAAACAGGGAACACCGGGGAGCTGTTTTTT
.,.,TRBV6-6,TRBJ2-7,CASSISPEASYEQYF,TGTGCCAGCAGCATCTCCCCGGAGGCCTCCTACGAGCAGTACTTC
.,TRBD1,TRBV5-8,TRBJ2-7,CASSYPRTGGSHEQYF,TGTGCCAGCAGCTACCCACGGACAGGGGGCTCCCACGAGCAGTACTTC
.,.,TRBV7-9,TRBJ2-7,CASSLAGVLGPYEQYF,TGTGCCAGCAGCTTAGCTGGTGTTCTAGGTCCTTACGAGCAGTACTTC
.,.,TRBV7-2,TRBJ2-4,CASSQGMRDIQYF,TGTGCCAGCAGCCAGGGGATGAGGGACATTCAGTACTTC
.,TRBD2,TRBV11-1,TRBJ2-7,CASSSRAGGEQYF,TGTGCCAGCAGCTCCCGAGCGGGGGGCGAGCAGTACTTC
once,TRBD2,TRBV2,TRBJ2-2,CASSEQLAGGTGELFF,TGTGCCAGCAGTGAACAACTAGCGGGAGGTACCGGGGAGCTGTTTTTT
.,.,TRBV15,TRBJ1-5,CATSVDRYQPQHF,TGTGCCACCAGCGTGGACAGATATCAGCCCCAGCATTTT
.,TRBD1,TRBV6-1,TRBJ1-5,CASSVQGTGQPQHF,TGTGCCAGCAGTGTACAGGGGACCGGTCAGCCCCAGCATTTT
.,.,TRBV19,TRBJ2-7,CASSPTGPSYEQYF,TGTGCCAGTAGTCCTACAGGGCCTTCCTACGAGCAGTACTTC
.,.,TRBV27,TRBJ2-3,CASSFLAESTDTQYF,TGTGCCAGCAGTTTTTTGGCGGAGAGCACAGATACGCAGTATTTT
.,TRBD2,TRBV30,TRBJ2-7,CAWELASPYEQYF,TGTGCCTGGGAACTAGCGTCGCCCTACGAGCAGTACTTC
.,.,TRBV14,TRBJ2-7,CASSPNSYHEQYF,TGTGCCAGCAGCCCAAACAGCTACCACGAGCAGTACTTC
.,TRBD1,TRBV5-1,TRBJ1-3,CASSTGGQEGNTIYF,TGCGCCAGCAGCACGGGCGGACAGGAGGGAAACACCATATATTTT
.,.,TRBV27,TRBJ1-2,CASSLTGKRGGYTF,TGTGCCAGCAGTTTAACAGGCAAGCGAGGGGGCTACACCTTC
.,TRBD1,TRBV7-9,TRBJ1-1,CASSLGIGAGGKNTEAFF,TGTGCCAGCAGCTTAGGTATCGGCGCAGGGGGCAAAAACACTGAAGCTTTCTTT
.,.,TRBV5-6,TRBJ1-6,CASSLDAGGSPLHF,TGTGCCAGCAGCTTGGACGCGGGCGGCTCACCCCTCCACTTT
.,TRBD2,TRBV7-3,TRBJ2-1,CASSLGSGSYNEQFF,TGTGCCAGCAGCTTAGGGAGCGGGAGTTACAATGAGCAGTTCTTC
.,TRBD1,TRBV7-2,TRBJ2-3,CASSLGQGAYTQYF,TGTGCCAGCAGCTTAGGACAGGGGGCTTATACGCAGTATTTT
.,TRBD2,TRBV5-4,TRBJ2-5,CASSTTSGEWETQYF,TGTGCCAGCAGCACTACTAGCGGCGAGTGGGAGACCCAGTACTTC
.,TRBD2,TRBV6-5,TRBJ2-1,CASSPRTSSYNEQFF,TGTGCCAGCAGTCCCAGGACTAGCAGTTACAATGAGCAGTTCTTC
.,.,TRBV11-3,TRBJ2-3,CASTFGVGGDTQYF,TGTGCCAGCACTTTTGGGGTCGGGGGAGATACGCAGTATTTT
.,TRBD1,TRBV7-6,TRBJ2-7,CASSLAETGVFEQYF,TGTGCCAGCAGCTTAGCCGAGACAGGGGTTTTCGAGCAGTACTTC
once,TRBD1,TRBV28,TRBJ1-5,CASSLFGTGPNQPQHF,TGTGCCAGCAGTTTATTTGGGACAGGACCTAATCAGCCCCAGCATTTT
.,.,TRBV10-3,TRBJ2-3,CAISKKRTDTQYF,TGTGCCATCAGTAAAAAACGCACAGATACGCAGTATTTT
.,.,TRBV7-3,TRBJ2-2,CASSLKGGSAGELFF,TGTGCCAGCAGCTTAAAAGGAGGGTCTGCCGGGGAGCTGTTTTTT
.,TRBD1,TRBV11-1,TRBJ1-4,CASSYGDSRGIGEKLFF,TGTGCCAGCAGCTACGGGGACAGTCGGGGAATCGGTGAAAAACTGTTTTTT
.,TRBD2,TRBV6-5,TRBJ2-1,CASSRTSANEQFF,TGTGCCAGCAGCCGAACTAGCGCCAATGAGCAGTTCTTC
.,.,TRBV7-8,TRBJ1-5,CASSLESAPRNQPQHF,TGTGCCAGCAGCTTAGAATCGGCACCTAGAAATCAGCCCCAGCATTTT
.,.,TRBV19,TRBJ2-1,CASSPRGQINNEQFF,TGTGCCAGTAGTCCCCGAGGACAGATAAACAATGAGCAGTTCTTC
.,TRBD1,TRBV11-3,TRBJ2-7,CASSRDRGNEQYF,TGTGCCAGCAGCCGGGACAGGGGGAACGAGCAGTACTTC
.,TRBD1,TRBV5-1,TRBJ2-1,CASSLPSGTGEDNEQFF,TGCGCCAGCAGCTTGCCTTCCGGGACAGGGGAGGACAATGAGCAGTTCTTC
once,.,TRBV21-1,TRBJ1-5,CASSKNRGGNQPQHF,TGTGCCAGCAGCAAGAACAGGGGAGGCAATCAGCCCCAGCATTTT
.,TRBD2,TRBV11-3,TRBJ2-7,CASSTPAGTSNYEQYF,TGTGCCAGCAGCACCCCGGCCGGGACTAGCAACTACGAGCAGTACTTC
few,.,TRBV28,TRBJ1-5,CASRAHQPQHF,TGTGCCAGCAGAGCTCATCAGCCCCAGCATTTT
.,.,TRBV5-4,TRBJ2-1,CASRKGGISSYNEQFF,TGTGCCAGCAGAAAAGGGGGGATTAGCTCCTACAATGAGCAGTTCTTC
.,TRBD1,TRBV28,TRBJ1-5,CASSLQGASQPQHF,TGTGCCAGCAGTCTACAGGGGGCTAGTCAGCCCCAGCATTTT
.,.,TRBV11-2,TRBJ2-1,CASSHPPGGESGNEQFF,TGTGCCAGCAGCCACCCACCCGGCGGGGAGTCGGGTAATGAGCAGTTCTTC
.,.,TRBV28,TRBJ1-1,CASSLKLNTEAFF,TGTGCCAGCAGTTTAAAGTTGAACACTGAAGCTTTCTTT
.,.,TRBV2,TRBJ2-7,CASSEGRIYEQYF,TGTGCCAGCAGTGAAGGCAGAATCTACGAGCAGTACTTC
.,TRBD2,TRBV27,TRBJ2-7,CASSPQTSAREQYF,TGTGCCAGCAGTCCCCAGACTAGCGCTCGCGAGCAGTACTTC
.,.,TRBV2,TRBJ2-7,CASSLQGSGDEQYF,TGTGCCAGCAGCCTACAGGGGTCGGGGGACGAGCAGTACTTC
.,.,TRBV11-3,TRBJ1-1,CASSSAGGTEAFF,TGTGCCAGCAGCTCTGCGGGGGGAACTGAAGCTTTCTTT
.,TRBD2,TRBV6-4,TRBJ2-1,CASSELAGNNEQFF,TGTGCCAGCAGCGAACTAGCGGGGAACAATGAGCAGTTCTTC
.,.,TRBV19,TRBJ1-5,CASSPLGGDQPQHF,TGTGCCAGTAGTCCTTTGGGGGGAGACCAGCCCCAGCATTTT
once,.,TRBV5-1,TRBJ2-3,CASSSRGTDTQYF,TGCGCCAGCAGCTCGCGGGGCACAGATACGCAGTATTTT
.,.,TRBV6-5,TRBJ2-3,CASSRGGRNTDTQYF,TGTGCCAGCAGTCGTGGAGGGCGGAACACAGATACGCAGTATTTT
.,.,TRBV21-1,TRBJ2-7,CASGCWTSGLGRDSYEQYF,TGTGCCAGCGGATGCTGGACTAGCGGATTAGGAAGGGACTCCTACGAGCAGTACTTC